This TCR beta chain came from a study of long-term antiretroviral therapy in people with HIV. There are a few counts of this clone. Running of the v3.0 immunoSEQ assay took place at survey level. TCRdb keeps only in-frame clones here, not all; method: immunoSEQ multiplex PCR. The sample lists tens of thousands of clones; approximately 86% were seen once. This TCR was recovered from a man in his forties with HIV. The starting material was unsorted PBMCs, obtained 1.6 years after starting antiretroviral therapy.

Written as DNA, the CDR3 is TGCGCCAGCAGCCAAGATCTTCGGGGGGCTGGCACAGATACGCAGTATTTT. Translating it yields CASSQDLRGAGTDTQYF. V is TRBV4-1 and J is TRBJ2-3; TRBD2 is a possible D gene (7 bases). The CDR3 is 17 amino acids. The V gene lost 0 bases and the J gene lost 1 base, with 14 bases spanning the gap. Germline V gene sequence: CDR1 MGHRA, CDR2 YSYEKL.